This is a list of T cell receptor beta chains from one sample in a study of blood T cell repertoires in COVID-19. Data came from immunoSEQ multiplex PCR; TCRdb stores just in-frame clones and leaves some out. The sample lists about 150,000 clones, 75% to 90% seen once, with 0.5% to 0.65% in the top ten. The sequenced sample consisted of peripheral blood. The origin of the receptors is a man in his 60s with acute or convalescent COVID-19. The CDR3 runs from the conserved cysteine through the conserved F or W. The D gene is left open where the match is weak. Clone size is not always given. Where it is, it says once, few, many or a class for expanded clones.

v_gene	j_gene	d_gene	abundance	CDR3aa	CDR3nt
TRBV27	TRBJ1-5	TRBD1	-	CASSLTGVQPQHF	TGTGCCAGCAGTTTAACAGGGGTTCAGCCCCAGCATTTT
TRBV10-3	TRBJ1-5	-	few	CAISEESSNQPQHF	TGTGCCATCAGTGAAGAGTCTAGCAATCAGCCCCAGCATTTT
TRBV2	TRBJ1-1	TRBD1	-	CASRGQGETTEAFF	TGTGCCAGCAGGGGACAGGGTGAAACCACTGAAGCTTTCTTT
TRBV10-3	TRBJ1-2	TRBD1	once	CATGQGGAGANYGYTF	TGTGCCACCGGACAGGGGGGTGCGGGCGCTAACTATGGCTACACCTTC
TRBV19	TRBJ1-5	TRBD1	few	CASSTKLTGGNQPQHF	TGTGCCAGTAGTACGAAACTCACAGGGGGCAATCAGCCCCAGCATTTT
TRBV5-4	TRBJ2-5	-	-	CASSLPGPGETQYF	TGTGCCAGCAGCTTGCCCGGACCGGGGGAGACCCAGTACTTC
TRBV4-3	TRBJ2-3	-	-	CASSQGVLDGGTDTQYF	TGCGCCAGCAGCCAAGGAGTGCTAGACGGGGGCACAGATACGCAGTATTTT
TRBV5-5	TRBJ2-7	TRBD1	-	CASSLRTGVVYEQYF	TGTGCCAGCAGCTTAAGGACAGGGGTAGTCTACGAGCAGTACTTC
TRBV4-2	TRBJ2-5	-	-	CASSQGGPETQYF	TGTGCCAGCAGCCAAGGAGGGCCCGAGACCCAGTACTTC
TRBV27	TRBJ1-6	TRBD1	-	CASSLDKNARTGLGLNSPLHF	TGTGCCAGCAGTTTAGACAAAAATGCGAGGACAGGATTAGGGCTTAATTCACCCCTCCACTTT
TRBV7-9	TRBJ1-1	TRBD1	-	CASSLLQGYDTEAFF	TGTGCCAGCAGCTTGTTACAGGGGTACGACACTGAAGCTTTCTTT
TRBV6-4	TRBJ2-1	-	-	CASSEGGGGDYNEQFF	TGTGCCAGCAGTGAGGGCGGCGGCGGGGACTACAATGAGCAGTTCTTC
TRBV7-3	TRBJ2-7	-	-	CASSFGRGFEQYF	TGTGCCAGCAGCTTCGGACGGGGATTCGAGCAGTACTTC
TRBV27	TRBJ2-1	TRBD2	-	CASSLPTSGARQFF	TGTGCCAGCAGTCTCCCGACTAGCGGGGCCAGGCAGTTCTTC
TRBV20-1	TRBJ2-1	-	-	CSAKPINEQFF	TGCAGTGCTAAGCCCATCAATGAGCAGTTCTTC
TRBV10-2	TRBJ1-2	TRBD1	-	CASSGQGGGYTF	TGCGCCAGCAGTGGACAGGGAGGCGGCTACACCTTC
TRBV5-1	TRBJ2-7	-	-	CASRRTVNSYEQYF	TGCGCCAGCAGGAGGACAGTGAACTCCTACGAGCAGTACTTC
TRBV5-5	TRBJ1-5	TRBD1	-	CASSLGFAGTGFNQPQHF	TGTGCCAGCAGCTTGGGATTCGCCGGGACAGGGTTCAATCAGCCCCAGCATTTT
TRBV5-4	TRBJ2-2	-	-	CASSLPAPANTGELFF	TGTGCCAGCAGCTTGCCCGCGCCTGCGAACACCGGGGAGCTGTTTTTT
TRBV7-3	TRBJ2-1	TRBD2	-	CASSMKGGVLAGGRSYNEQFF	TGTGCCAGCAGCATGAAGGGGGGAGTTCTAGCGGGAGGCAGGTCCTACAATGAGCAGTTCTTC
TRBV4-1	TRBJ1-4	-	few	CASSQESGANEKLFF	TGCGCCAGCAGCCAAGAGTCAGGGGCTAATGAAAAACTGTTTTTT
TRBV5-6	TRBJ2-1	-	-	CASSRVAAEQFF	TGTGCCAGCAGCCGTGTCGCGGCGGAGCAGTTCTTC
TRBV28	TRBJ1-4	TRBD1	-	CASTVGTGYEKLFF	TGTGCCAGCACGGTAGGGACAGGGTATGAAAAACTGTTTTTT
TRBV27	TRBJ1-4	-	-	CASTKLGRANEKLFF	TGTGCCAGCACTAAACTAGGCAGAGCTAATGAAAAACTGTTTTTT
TRBV19	TRBJ2-1	-	-	CASSLIAGSLFNEQFF	TGTGCCAGTAGCCTGATCGCCGGGAGCCTATTCAATGAGCAGTTCTTC
TRBV4-3	TRBJ2-3	TRBD1	-	CASSQGTGGSGTDTQYF	TGCGCCAGCAGCCAAGGGACAGGGGGTTCGGGCACAGATACGCAGTATTTT
TRBV3-1/TRBV3-2	TRBJ1-1	TRBD1	-	CASSPGTVEAFF	TGTGCCAGCAGCCCCGGGACAGTGGAAGCTTTCTTT
TRBV10-3	TRBJ1-2	-	-	CAISPSRGQGYTF	TGTGCCATCAGCCCTTCCAGGGGTCAGGGCTACACCTTC
TRBV28	TRBJ1-2	-	-	CAASSGAYGYTF	TGTGCCGCTTCTTCAGGGGCATATGGCTACACCTTC
TRBV18	TRBJ1-1	-	-	CATEANTEAFF	TGTGCCACCGAAGCGAACACTGAAGCTTTCTTT
TRBV5-1	TRBJ2-7	-	few	CASSSSGYEQYF	TGCGCCAGCAGCTCGTCCGGTTACGAGCAGTACTTC
TRBV2	TRBJ1-1	-	-	CASSRVGGGIAEAFF	TGTGCCAGCAGTCGAGTGGGGGGAGGTATCGCTGAAGCTTTCTTT
TRBV9	TRBJ2-3	TRBD2	-	CASSLAGGADTQYF	TGTGCCAGCAGTCTAGCGGGAGGCGCAGATACGCAGTATTTT
TRBV12-3/TRBV12-4	TRBJ1-1	-	few	CASSFRGREAFF	TGTGCCAGCAGTTTCCGAGGGAGGGAAGCTTTCTTT
TRBV29-1	TRBJ2-3	TRBD2	once	CSVAASGSVGTDTQYF	TGCAGCGTTGCTGCTAGCGGGAGCGTTGGTACAGATACGCAGTATTTT
TRBV19	TRBJ1-5	TRBD1	-	CASRQDRAFNQPQHF	TGTGCCAGTAGGCAAGACAGGGCATTCAATCAGCCCCAGCATTTT
TRBV9	TRBJ2-3	TRBD1	-	CASSGTGTVGDTQYF	TGTGCCAGCAGCGGAACCGGGACAGTCGGAGATACGCAGTATTTT
TRBV3-1/TRBV3-2	TRBJ2-7	-	once	CASSQGDAVGGQYF	TGTGCCAGCAGCCAAGGTGACGCTGTGGGGGGGCAGTACTTC
TRBV5-1	TRBJ2-7	-	-	CASSMDSPYEQYF	TGCGCCAGCAGCATGGACAGTCCCTACGAGCAGTACTTC
TRBV10-3	TRBJ2-2	TRBD1	-	CAISGFGTGVNTGELFF	TGTGCCATCAGTGGATTTGGGACAGGGGTCAACACCGGGGAGCTGTTTTTT
TRBV5-1	TRBJ2-1	TRBD2	-	CASSLGPSGDNEQFF	TGCGCCAGCAGCTTGGGGCCTAGCGGGGACAATGAGCAGTTCTTC
TRBV28	TRBJ2-1	-	-	CASKGRVVEQFF	TGTGCCAGCAAAGGCAGGGTAGTTGAGCAGTTCTTC
TRBV27	TRBJ2-2	TRBD2	-	CASRINRGDTGELFF	TGTGCCAGCAGGATAAACCGGGGGGACACCGGGGAGCTGTTTTTT
TRBV9	TRBJ1-5	-	-	CASSAGGRSQPQHF	TGTGCCAGCAGCGCGGGGGGAAGGAGTCAGCCCCAGCATTTT
TRBV3-1/TRBV3-2	TRBJ2-5	TRBD1	-	CASSPGTGGETQYF	TGTGCCAGCAGCCCCGGGACAGGGGGGGAGACCCAGTACTTC
TRBV6-5	TRBJ1-5	-	-	CASSPTGYSNQPQHF	TGTGCCAGCAGCCCAACAGGATATAGCAATCAGCCCCAGCATTTT
TRBV5-1	TRBJ1-2	TRBD1	-	CASSLHRGNYGYTF	TGCGCCAGCAGCCTTCACAGGGGAAACTATGGCTACACCTTC
TRBV18	TRBJ2-7	TRBD2	-	CASSPTGTRGSGEQYF	TGTGCCAGCTCACCGACCGGGACTAGGGGGTCTGGAGAGCAGTACTTC
TRBV18	TRBJ1-4	-	-	CASSPPTGSEKLFF	TGTGCCAGCTCACCACCGACAGGTTCGGAAAAACTGTTTTTT